The clone carrying this TCR beta chain was detected ten times or more. Antigen specificity is unknown. Trimming left V 7 bases short and J 5 bases short, with 13 bases between. CDR3 length: 12 residues. Germline-derived CDR1 and CDR2 are SGHKS and YYEKEE (reference sequence). The sample belongs to a study of early T cells in non-severe SARS-CoV-2 infection. In the study overall: Chains stayed unpaired after sequencing of bulk RNA from unsorted whole blood. Overall study results and limits: Private and CD4 specificities were missed by VDJdb matching, skewed to anti-spike CD8.

As part of library construction, unique molecular identifiers were attached to individual cDNA molecules. TCRdb re-called the 5' RACE reads through MiXCR, storing one row per CDR3 protein. The sample carries about 50,000 distinct CDR3 sequences, 5% to 6% recorded once. The material was whole blood, obtained at baseline. V usage is TRBV5-5 and J usage is TRBJ2-7; perhaps D is TRBD1 or TRBD2 (5 bases each). The TCR sequence derives from an adult who was a healthcare worker with PCR-confirmed SARS-CoV-2 infection or an uninfected control (not recorded which). The CDR3 reads CASRGVQDEQYF. CDR3 DNA: TGTGCCAGCCGAGGGGTCCAGGACGAGCAGTACTTC.